One and the same sample provided the 5 T cell receptor beta chains below, sequenced in a study of regulatory T cells in long-lasting Graves disease (dated by TCRdb to about 2021). This sample's time point label indicates: newly diagnosed GD, antithyroid drugs for less than 3 months. For both TCR sequencing and RNA sequencing, RNA was extracted from PBMCs using TRIzol. Library preparation employed multiplex PCR. TCRdb shows the sequencer as Illumina HiSeq 4000. iRepertoire HTBI primers and Arm-PCR amplification of CDR3 regions were used to construct TCR beta libraries. TCRdb trimmed public reads at Q25 via fastp, called clones via MiXCR and kept in-frame beta chains. Rows with one shared CDR3 protein collapse into an entry with the most common genes and DNA. This sample has 350,000 to 450,000 distinct CDR3 sequences in its table, and 12% of those were observed once. In total, the top ten clones hold approximately 17% of the sample.

The same data also contributed to another study, on T cells in Graves' hyperthyroidism and ophthalmopathy.

Source: peripheral blood mononuclear cells (PBMCs), taken at new diagnosis, from a patient treated with antithyroid drugs. These receptors all stem from a woman younger than 30 with Graves disease. Donor details come from another sample of the same person, matched by shared clones.

The chain links TRBV7-6 to TRBJ1-2; tentative D call: TRBD1 (6 bases). The germline CDR1 and CDR2 sequences are SGHVS and FNYEAQ. The CDR3 runs 13 residues. With 3 bases removed from V and 9 bases from J, the gap between germline ends came to 14 bases. CDR3 amino acids: CASSFSPQGRYTF. Written as DNA, the CDR3 is TGTGCCAGCAGCTTTAGTCCCCAGGGGCGCTACACCTTC.

Many counts were recorded for this clonotype. The genes are TRBV18 and TRBJ2-7; 9 bases fit TRBD2. The CDR3 loop spans 15 amino acids. J lost 2 bases, V lost 2 bases, and 4 bases had no gene match. Per germline, CDR1 KGHSH and CDR2 LQKENI. The CDR3 reads CASSPGLAGTYEQYF. The DNA of the CDR3 is TGTGCCAGCTCACCAGGGCTAGCGGGAACCTACGAGCAGTACTTC.

This clonotype occurred a few times. The rearrangement joins TRBV7-8 to TRBJ1-2; D unclear. The CDR3 totals 14 residues. Germline V gene sequence: CDR1 SGHVS, CDR2 FQNEAQ. Trimming pared 5 bases from V and 9 bases from J, leaving 19 bases between. The DNA for the CDR3 is TGTGCCAGCAGCCAAGAGGGCCGGGATCAGAGCTACACCTTC. Its translation: CASSQEGRDQSYTF. Looking up the rest from reference TRBV7-8 and TRBJ1-2 gives the full variable domain: GAGVSQSPRYKVAKRGQDVALRCDPISGHVSLFWYQQALGQGPEFLTYFQNEAQLDKSGLPSDRFFAERPEGSVSTLKIQRTQQEDSAVYLCASSQEGRDQSYTFGSGTRLTVV.

J is TRBJ2-7 and V is TRBV27; D is undetermined. This CDR3 is built from 14 residues. V was shortened by 3 bases and J by 2 bases, with 11 bases between the two germline ends. Germline-derived CDR1 and CDR2 are MNHEY and SMNVEV (reference sequence). The CDR3, as DNA: TGTGCCAGCAGTTTCCTTCCTTATACCTACGAGCAGTACTTC. It encodes CASSFLPYTYEQYF.

This clonotype has ten or more counts. The chain couples TRBV28 to TRBJ1-2; 8 bases match TRBD1. Germline V lookup: CDR1 MDHEN, CDR2 SYDVKM. J gave up 8 bases and V 3 bases, and 5 bases lay outside the gene matches. CDR3 length: 13 amino acids. CDR3 residues: CASSFGQGEGYTF. The CDR3 DNA reads as TGTGCCAGCAGTTTCGGACAGGGAGAAGGCTACACCTTC.